Each of the 8 T cell receptor beta chains below was sequenced from the same sample in a study of CD8+CD57+ T cells in acquired aplastic anemia. Sequencing was done on patients that had shown CD8+CD57+ cell expansion by flow cytometry. Profiling that covered TCR beta VDJ and CDR3 relied on genomic DNA as its template. TCRdb used MiXCR to reprocess the reads, holding one entry per CDR3 protein. The sample has around 500,000 distinct CDR3 sequences, under 40% seen once. The specimen was sorted CD4+, CD8+, or CD8+CD57+ T cells (not recorded which) from PBMCs. These receptors all come from a human donor with aplastic anemia.

This clonotype was recorded only once. The J gene is TRBJ1-4, the V gene TRBV10-3; D gene uncertain. The CDR3 totals 13 residues. Germline CDR1 ENHRY, CDR2 SYGVKD. The germline V and J ends were trimmed by 1 base and 7 bases, with 7 bases remaining between them. In DNA form, the CDR3 reads TGTGCCATCAGTGAGTTTGAGAGTGAAAAACTGTTTTTT. Amino acid sequence: CAISEFESEKLFF.

The chain is built from TRBV28 and TRBJ1-2; D unclear. V shed 1 base and J shed 4 bases, with 4 bases lying between them. The CDR3 covers 12 residues. Per germline, CDR1 MDHEN and CDR2 SYDVKM. The CDR3 spells CASSLSTYGYTF. The CDR3 DNA is TGTGCCAGCAGTTTATCGACCTATGGCTACACCTTC.

This clonotype was counted only a few times. Relative to the germline gene, one junction end is altered; a read error may explain this. The chain uses TRBV15 and TRBJ2-1; D not certain. The CDR3 sequence is 13 residues long. Germline V gives CDR1 LNHNV, CDR2 YYDKDF (reference sequence). The CDR3 DNA sequence: TGTGCCAGCAGCTCGGACCGAAACAATGAGCAGTTCTTC. Its protein product is CASSSDRNNEQFF.

This clonotype has ten or more counts. This chain links TRBV13 with TRBJ2-6; unclear D gene. Between the trimmed V and J ends, which lost 7 bases and 0 bases, there was a span of 13 bases. In germline, CDR1 is PRHDT, CDR2 FYEKMQ (reference sequence). This CDR3 has 16 residues. The CDR3 reads CASTRFESSGANVLTF. In DNA, the CDR3 is TGTGCCAGCACTCGGTTCGAAAGCTCTGGGGCCAACGTCCTGACTTTC. Drawing the rest from reference TRBV13 and TRBJ2-6, the complete variable domain is AAGVIQSPRHLIKEKRETATLKCYPIPRHDTVYWYQQGPGQDPQFLISFYEKMQSDKGSIPDRFSAQQFSDYHSELNMSSLELGDSALYFCASTRFESSGANVLTFGAGSRLTVL.

In its sample, this clonotype was seen once. The J gene is TRBJ2-1, the V gene TRBV6-2 or TRBV6-3; 7 bases map to TRBD2. Germline V gene lookup returns CDR1 MNHEY and CDR2 SVGEGT. The CDR3 covers 16 residues. V trimming: 4 bases; J trimming: 5 bases; junction bases outside the gene matches: 11. CDR3 nucleotides: TGTGCCAGCAGTTCGCCGCGGGACGGGAGGCACAATGAGCAGTTCTTC. Translating gives CASSSPRDGRHNEQFF.

There are many counts of this clonotype. This CDR3 is CAISLAGDYEQYF. The CDR3 DNA is TGTGCCATCAGTTTAGCGGGGGACTACGAGCAGTACTTC. This rearrangement joins TRBV10-3 to TRBJ2-7; 9 bases align to TRBD2. Germline values: CDR1 ENHRY, CDR2 SYGVKD. J gave up 3 bases and V 5 bases, and 2 bases lay outside the gene matches. CDR3 length: 13 residues.

The V and J genes are TRBV30 and TRBJ2-5; no clear D gene. With 0 bases removed from V and 4 bases from J, the gap between germline ends came to 9 bases. Germline V lookup: CDR1 GTSNPN, CDR2 SVGIG (reference sequence). This CDR3 has 13 amino acids. For the CDR3, the DNA is TGTGCCTGGAGTGTTGGAGTCCGAGAGACCCAGTACTTC. It is translated as CAWSVGVRETQYF.

The table lists this clonotype with a few counts. The rearrangement joins TRBV10-3 to TRBJ1-5; D remains unclear. CDR3 size: 14 residues. The V gene's germline CDR1 is ENHRY and CDR2 SYGVKD. Trimming took off 10 bases at V and 4 bases at J, with 17 bases between the two ends. CDR3 sequence reads: CATTPEVGNQPQHF. The CDR3 DNA sequence: TGTGCCACCACGCCCGAGGTCGGAAATCAGCCCCAGCATTTT.